This TCR beta chain was sequenced in a study of cytomegalovirus exposure and HLA in healthy donors. This clone was observed a handful of times. Its antigen is currently unknown. PCR was performed using 60 Vbeta and 13 Jbeta primers. Sequenced by immunoSEQ multiplex PCR; TCRdb stores in-frame clones only, minus some. The sample includes about 91,000 clones, 60% to 65% seen only once; the top ten take about 2.3%. Findings and limits, study-wide: Prediction of most subjects' HLA-A and HLA-B alleles by TCR beta sequences was reportedly accurate.

The CDR3 totals 14 residues. V was trimmed by 3 bases and J by 0 bases, leaving 9 bases between them. Germline-derived CDR1 and CDR2 are SNHLY and FYNNEI. The chain combines TRBV2 with TRBJ2-7; possibly TRBD1 for D (5 bases). This clonotype was sampled from a human donor in good health. Sequencing was done on a sample of PBMCs. CDR3 protein: CASSDRQGSYEQYF. CDR3 nucleotides: TGTGCCAGCAGTGACCGGCAGGGCTCCTACGAGCAGTACTTC.